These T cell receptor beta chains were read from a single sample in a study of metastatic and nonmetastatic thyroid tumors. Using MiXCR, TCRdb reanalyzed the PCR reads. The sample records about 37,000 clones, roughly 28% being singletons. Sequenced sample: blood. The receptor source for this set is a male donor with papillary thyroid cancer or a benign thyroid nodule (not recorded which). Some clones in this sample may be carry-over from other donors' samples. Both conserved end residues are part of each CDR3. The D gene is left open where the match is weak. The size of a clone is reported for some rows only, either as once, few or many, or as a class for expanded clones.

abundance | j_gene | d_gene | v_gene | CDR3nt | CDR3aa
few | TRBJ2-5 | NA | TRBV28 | TGTGCCAGCAGTATACCAGGGCTCGGGGGCCGTGACCAAGAGACCCAGTACTTC | CASSIPGLGGRDQETQYF
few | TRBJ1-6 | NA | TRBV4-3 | TGCGCCAGCAGCCAAGACCACGCGGGCTCACCCCTCCACTTT | CASSQDHAGSPLHF
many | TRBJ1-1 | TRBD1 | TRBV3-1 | TGTGCCAGCACCAAAACGGACAGGTTTGTTGCTGAAGCTTTCTTT | CASTKTDRFVAEAFF
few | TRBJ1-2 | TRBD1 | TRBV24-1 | TGTGCCACCAGTGACTCGTCCCGGGACAGCTATGGCTACACCTTC | CATSDSSRDSYGYTF
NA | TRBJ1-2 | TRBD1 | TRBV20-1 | TGCAGTGCTAGAGTAGGGCAGGGGGGCAACTATGGCTACACCTTC | CSARVGQGGNYGYTF
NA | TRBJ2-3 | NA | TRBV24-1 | TGTGCCACCAGTGATTTGCGGGACGGAACAGATACGCAGTATTTT | CATSDLRDGTDTQYF
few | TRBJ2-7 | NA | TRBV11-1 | TGTGCCAGCAGCTTGGGGGGGCAGGACGAGCAGTACTTC | CASSLGGQDEQYF
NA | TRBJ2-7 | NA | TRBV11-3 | TGTGCCAGCAGCCCCCGCGAGGCGGGCGAGCAGTACTTC | CASSPREAGEQYF
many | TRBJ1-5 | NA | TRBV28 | TGTGCCAGCAAGACGGTTTTTAATAGCAATCAGCCCCAGCATTTT | CASKTVFNSNQPQHF
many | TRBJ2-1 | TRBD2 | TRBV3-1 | TGTGCCAGCAGCCAGTTAGCGGGAAGATCCTACAATGAGCAGTTCTTC | CASSQLAGRSYNEQFF
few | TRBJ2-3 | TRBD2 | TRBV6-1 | TGTGCCAGCAGCTCCTGGACTAGCGGGAGTAGCGATACGCAGTATTTT | CASSSWTSGSSDTQYF
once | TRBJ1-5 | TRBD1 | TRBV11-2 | TGTGCCAGCACCACCCGCCCCAGGGGGCATAGCAATCAGCCCCAGCATTTT | CASTTRPRGHSNQPQHF
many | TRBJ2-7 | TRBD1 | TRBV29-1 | TGCAGCGTGGGGACAACCCGGGACAGGTCGCGGGGCGAGCAGTACTTC | CSVGTTRDRSRGEQYF
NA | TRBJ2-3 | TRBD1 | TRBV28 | TGTGCCAGCAGTTTACAGGGGGTCACAGATACGCAGTATTTT | CASSLQGVTDTQYF
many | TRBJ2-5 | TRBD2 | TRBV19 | TGTGCCAGTAGTATTTTCGCGGGAGCTAGCGAGACCCAGTACTTC | CASSIFAGASETQYF